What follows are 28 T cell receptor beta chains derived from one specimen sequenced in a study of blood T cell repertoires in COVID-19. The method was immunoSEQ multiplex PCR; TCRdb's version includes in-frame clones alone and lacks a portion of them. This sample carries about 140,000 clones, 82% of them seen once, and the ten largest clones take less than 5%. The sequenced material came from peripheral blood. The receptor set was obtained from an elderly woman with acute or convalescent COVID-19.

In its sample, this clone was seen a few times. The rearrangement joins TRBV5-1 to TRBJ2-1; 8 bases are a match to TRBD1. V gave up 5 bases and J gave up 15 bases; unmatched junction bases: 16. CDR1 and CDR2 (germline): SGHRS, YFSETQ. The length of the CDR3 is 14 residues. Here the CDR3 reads CASSAGQGRHLSFF. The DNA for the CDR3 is TGCGCCAGCAGTGCAGGACAGGGTCGGCACCTCTCGTTCTTC.

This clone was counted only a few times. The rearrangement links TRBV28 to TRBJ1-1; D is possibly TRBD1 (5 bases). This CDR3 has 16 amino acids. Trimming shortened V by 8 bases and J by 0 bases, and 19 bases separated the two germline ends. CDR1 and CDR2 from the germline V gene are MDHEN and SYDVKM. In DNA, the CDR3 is TGTGCCAGCGACGGCAGGGTAGGACCTATGAACACTGAAGCTTTCTTT. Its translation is CASDGRVGPMNTEAFF.

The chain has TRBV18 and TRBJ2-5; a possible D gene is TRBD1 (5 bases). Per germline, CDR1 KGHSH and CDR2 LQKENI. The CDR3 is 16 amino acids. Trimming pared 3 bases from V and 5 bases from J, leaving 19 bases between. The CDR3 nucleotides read TGTGCCAGCTCACCGGGGCGAGTGGCGGTCCGGGAGACCCAGTACTTC. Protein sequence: CASSPGRVAVRETQYF. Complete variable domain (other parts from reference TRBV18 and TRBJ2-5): NAGVMQNPRHLVRRRGQEARLRCSPMKGHSHVYWYRQLPEEGLKFMVYLQKENIIDESGMPKERFSAEFPKEGPSILRIQQVVRGDSAAYFCASSPGRVAVRETQYFGPGTRLLVL.

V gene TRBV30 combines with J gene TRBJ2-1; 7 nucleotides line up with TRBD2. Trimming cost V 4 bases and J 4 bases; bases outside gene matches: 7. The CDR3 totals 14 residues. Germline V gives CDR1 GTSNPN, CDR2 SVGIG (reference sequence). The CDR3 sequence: CAWNAGVDYNEQFF. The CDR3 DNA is TGTGCCTGGAACGCGGGGGTTGATTACAATGAGCAGTTCTTC. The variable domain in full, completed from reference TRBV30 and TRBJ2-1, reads SQTIHQWPATLVQPVGSPLSLECTVEGTSNPNLYWYRQAAGRGLQLLFYSVGIGQISSEVPQNLSASRPQDRQFILSSKKLLLSDSGFYLCAWNAGVDYNEQFFGPGTRLTVL.

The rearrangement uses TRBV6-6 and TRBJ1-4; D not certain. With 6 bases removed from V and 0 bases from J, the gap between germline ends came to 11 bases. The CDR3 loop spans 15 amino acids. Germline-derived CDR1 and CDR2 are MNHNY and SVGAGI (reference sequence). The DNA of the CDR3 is TGTGCCAGCAGCCCGACTACTGCAACTAATGAAAAACTGTTTTTT. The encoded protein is CASSPTTATNEKLFF.

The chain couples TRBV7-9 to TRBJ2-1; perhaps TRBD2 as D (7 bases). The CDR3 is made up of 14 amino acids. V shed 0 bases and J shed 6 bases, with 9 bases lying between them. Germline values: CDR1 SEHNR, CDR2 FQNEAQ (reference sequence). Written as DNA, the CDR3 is TGTGCCAGCAGCTTAGCGGGGGGGCGCAATGAGCAGTTCTTC. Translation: CASSLAGGRNEQFF.

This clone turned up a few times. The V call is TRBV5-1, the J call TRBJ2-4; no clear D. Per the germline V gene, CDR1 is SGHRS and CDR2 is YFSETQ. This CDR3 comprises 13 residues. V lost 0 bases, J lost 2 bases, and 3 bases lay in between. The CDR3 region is CASSLEPKNIQYF. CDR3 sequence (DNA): TGCGCCAGCAGCTTGGAGCCCAAAAACATTCAGTACTTC.

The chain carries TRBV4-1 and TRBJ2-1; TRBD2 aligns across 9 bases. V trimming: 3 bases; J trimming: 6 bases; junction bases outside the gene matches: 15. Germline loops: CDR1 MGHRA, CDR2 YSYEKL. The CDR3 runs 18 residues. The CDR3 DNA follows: TGCGCCAGCAGCCAGGATCCCGGGGTAGCGGGGGTTTCCAATGAGCAGTTCTTC. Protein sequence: CASSQDPGVAGVSNEQFF.

The CDR3 region has the DNA TGTGCCAGCAGCGTAGAATTAGGGACAGGGAACACTGAAGCTTTCTTT. This codes for CASSVELGTGNTEAFF. The chain recombines TRBV9 with TRBJ1-1; 8 positions match TRBD1. CDR3 length: 16 amino acids. From germline, CDR1 is SGDLS and CDR2 YYNGEE. Trimming removed 0 bases from V and 1 base from J; junction bases left unmatched: 5.

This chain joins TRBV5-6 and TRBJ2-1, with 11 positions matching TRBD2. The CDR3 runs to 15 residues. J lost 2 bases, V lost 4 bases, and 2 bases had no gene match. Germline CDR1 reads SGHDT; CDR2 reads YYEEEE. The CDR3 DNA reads TGTGCCAGCAGCCCGACTAGCGGGGCCTACAATGAGCAGTTCTTC. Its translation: CASSPTSGAYNEQFF.

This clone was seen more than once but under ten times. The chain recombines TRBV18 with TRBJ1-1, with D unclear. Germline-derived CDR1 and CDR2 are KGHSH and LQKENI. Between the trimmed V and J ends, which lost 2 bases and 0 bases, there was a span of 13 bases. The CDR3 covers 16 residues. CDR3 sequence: CASSPFQVRMNTEAFF. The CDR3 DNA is TGTGCCAGCTCACCATTCCAGGTTCGAATGAACACTGAAGCTTTCTTT.

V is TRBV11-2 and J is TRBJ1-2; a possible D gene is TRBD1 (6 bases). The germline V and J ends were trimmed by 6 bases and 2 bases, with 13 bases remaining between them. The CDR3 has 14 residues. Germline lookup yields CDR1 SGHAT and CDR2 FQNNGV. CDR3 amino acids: CASSAFTGNYGYTF. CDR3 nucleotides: TGTGCCAGCAGTGCCTTTACAGGGAACTATGGCTACACCTTC. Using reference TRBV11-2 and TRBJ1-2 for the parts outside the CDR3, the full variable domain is EAGVAQSPRYKIIEKRQSVAFWCNPISGHATLYWYQQILGQGPKLLIQFQNNGVVDDSQLPKDRFSAERLKGVDSTLKIQPAKLEDSAVYLCASSAFTGNYGYTFGSGTRLTVV.

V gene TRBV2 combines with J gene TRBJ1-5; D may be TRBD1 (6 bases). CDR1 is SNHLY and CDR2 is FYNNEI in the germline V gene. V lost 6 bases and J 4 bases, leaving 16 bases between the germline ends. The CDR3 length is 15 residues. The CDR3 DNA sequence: TGTGCCAGCAGCCAGCCCCGGGACAAAAATCAGCCCCAGCATTTT. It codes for CASSQPRDKNQPQHF. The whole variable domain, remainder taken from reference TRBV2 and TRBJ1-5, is EPEVTQTPSHQVTQMGQEVILRCVPISNHLYFYWYRQILGQKVEFLVSFYNNEISEKSEIFDDQFSVERPDGSNFTLKIRSTKLEDSAMYFCASSQPRDKNQPQHFGDGTRLSIL.

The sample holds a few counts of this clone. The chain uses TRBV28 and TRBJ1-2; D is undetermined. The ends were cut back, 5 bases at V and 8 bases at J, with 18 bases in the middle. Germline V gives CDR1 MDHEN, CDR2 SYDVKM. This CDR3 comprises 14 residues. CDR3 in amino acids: CASSRMARSPGYTF. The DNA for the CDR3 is TGTGCCAGCAGTCGGATGGCGAGGTCCCCCGGCTACACCTTC.

In DNA, the CDR3 is TGTGCCAGCAGTCCCAGACACGTTTCCTACGAGCAGTACTTC. Encoded protein: CASSPRHVSYEQYF. The rearrangement uses TRBV27 and TRBJ2-7; D gene unclear. Germline CDR1 and CDR2: MNHEY and SMNVEV (reference sequence). The V end lost 5 bases, the J end lost 1 base, and 12 bases lay between the germline ends. The CDR3 has 14 amino acids.

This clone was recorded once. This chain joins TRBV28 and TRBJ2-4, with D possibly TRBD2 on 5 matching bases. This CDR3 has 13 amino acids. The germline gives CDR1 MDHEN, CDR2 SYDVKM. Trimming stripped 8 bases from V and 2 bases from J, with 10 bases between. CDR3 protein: CASSASPKNIQYF. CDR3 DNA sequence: TGTGCCAGCTCCGCTAGCCCCAAAAACATTCAGTACTTC.

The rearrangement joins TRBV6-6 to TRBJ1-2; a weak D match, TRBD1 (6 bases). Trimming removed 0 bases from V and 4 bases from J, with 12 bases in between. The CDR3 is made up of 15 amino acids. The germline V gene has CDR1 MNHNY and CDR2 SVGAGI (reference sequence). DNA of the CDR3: TGTGCCAGCAGTTACTCGACCAGGGGCGGCTATGGCTACACCTTC. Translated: CASSYSTRGGYGYTF.

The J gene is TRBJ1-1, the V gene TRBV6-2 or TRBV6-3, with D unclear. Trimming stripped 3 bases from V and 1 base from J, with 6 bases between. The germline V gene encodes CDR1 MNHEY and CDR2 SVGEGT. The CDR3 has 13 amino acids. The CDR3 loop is CASSYLWNTEAFF. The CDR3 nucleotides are TGTGCCAGCAGTTATTTATGGAACACTGAAGCTTTCTTT.

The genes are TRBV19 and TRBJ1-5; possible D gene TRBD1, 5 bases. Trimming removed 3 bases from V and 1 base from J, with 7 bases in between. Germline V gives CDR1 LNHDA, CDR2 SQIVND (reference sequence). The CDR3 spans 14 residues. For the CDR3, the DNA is TGTGCCAGTAGTATCGGGGGAAGCAATCAGCCCCAGCATTTT. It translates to CASSIGGSNQPQHF. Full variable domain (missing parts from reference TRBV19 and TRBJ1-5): DGGITQSPKYLFRKEGQNVTLSCEQNLNHDAMYWYRQDPGQGLRLIYYSQIVNDFQKGDIAEGYSVSREKKESFPLTVTSAQKNPTAFYLCASSIGGSNQPQHFGDGTRLSIL.

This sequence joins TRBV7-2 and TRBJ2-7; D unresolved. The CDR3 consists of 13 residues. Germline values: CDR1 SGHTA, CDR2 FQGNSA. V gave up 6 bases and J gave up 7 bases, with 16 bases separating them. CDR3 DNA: TGTGCCAGCAGGAAAGGCGCTGGGCTAGAGCAGTACTTC. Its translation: CASRKGAGLEQYF.

CDR3 in amino acids: CASSWAGVGYGYTF. The DNA for the CDR3 is TGTGCCAGCAGTTGGGCCGGGGTAGGGTATGGCTACACCTTC. The V gene is TRBV27, the J gene TRBJ1-2; D is undetermined. V lost 4 bases, J lost 5 bases, and 14 bases lay in between. From germline, CDR1 is MNHEY and CDR2 SMNVEV (reference sequence). CDR3 length: 14 residues.

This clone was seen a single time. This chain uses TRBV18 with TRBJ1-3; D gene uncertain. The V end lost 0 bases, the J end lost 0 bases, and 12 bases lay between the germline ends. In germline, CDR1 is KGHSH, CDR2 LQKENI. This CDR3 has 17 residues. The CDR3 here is CASSPPLQVNSGNTIYF. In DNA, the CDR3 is TGTGCCAGCTCACCACCGTTACAAGTGAACTCTGGAAACACCATATATTTT.

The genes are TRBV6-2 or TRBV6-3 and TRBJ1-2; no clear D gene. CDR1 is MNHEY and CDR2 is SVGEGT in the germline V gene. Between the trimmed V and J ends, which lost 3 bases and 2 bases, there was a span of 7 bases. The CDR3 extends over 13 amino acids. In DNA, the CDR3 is TGTGCCAGCAGTTATGGCAGGAACTATGGCTACACCTTC. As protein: CASSYGRNYGYTF.

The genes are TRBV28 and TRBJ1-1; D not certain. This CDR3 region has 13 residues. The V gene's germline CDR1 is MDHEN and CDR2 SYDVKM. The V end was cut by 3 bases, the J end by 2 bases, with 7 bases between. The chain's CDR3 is CASSFPGNTEAFF. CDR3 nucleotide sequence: TGTGCCAGCAGTTTTCCAGGCAACACTGAAGCTTTCTTT.

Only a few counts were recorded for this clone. DNA for the CDR3: TGTGCCAGCAGCGTCAGCGGGGGGGCCGACACCGGGGAGCTGTTTTTT. As protein: CASSVSGGADTGELFF. The chain links TRBV2 to TRBJ2-2; 10 bases are a match to TRBD2. J was trimmed by 3 bases and V by 6 bases; bases with no gene match: 7. The CDR3 sequence is 16 residues long. CDR1 SNHLY and CDR2 FYNNEI come from the germline V gene.

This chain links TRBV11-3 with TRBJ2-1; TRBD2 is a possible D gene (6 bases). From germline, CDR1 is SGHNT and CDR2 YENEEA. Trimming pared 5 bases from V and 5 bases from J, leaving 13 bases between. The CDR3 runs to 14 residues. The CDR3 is CASSPTAGNNEQFF. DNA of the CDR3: TGTGCCAGCAGCCCTACCGCGGGGAACAATGAGCAGTTCTTC.

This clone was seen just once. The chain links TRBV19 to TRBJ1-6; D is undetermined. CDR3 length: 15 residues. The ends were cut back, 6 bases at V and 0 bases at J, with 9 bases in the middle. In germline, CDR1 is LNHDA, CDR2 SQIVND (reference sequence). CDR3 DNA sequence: TGTGCCAGTAGGGCTGGGAGCTCCTATAATTCACCCCTCCACTTT. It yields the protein CASRAGSSYNSPLHF.

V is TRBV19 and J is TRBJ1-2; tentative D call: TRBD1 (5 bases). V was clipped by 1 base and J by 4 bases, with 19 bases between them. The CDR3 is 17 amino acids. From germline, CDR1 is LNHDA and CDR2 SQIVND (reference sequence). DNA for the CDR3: TGTGCCAGTAGTATAGGCAGGGTTTTCACGAAAGGCTATGGCTACACCTTC. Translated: CASSIGRVFTKGYGYTF.